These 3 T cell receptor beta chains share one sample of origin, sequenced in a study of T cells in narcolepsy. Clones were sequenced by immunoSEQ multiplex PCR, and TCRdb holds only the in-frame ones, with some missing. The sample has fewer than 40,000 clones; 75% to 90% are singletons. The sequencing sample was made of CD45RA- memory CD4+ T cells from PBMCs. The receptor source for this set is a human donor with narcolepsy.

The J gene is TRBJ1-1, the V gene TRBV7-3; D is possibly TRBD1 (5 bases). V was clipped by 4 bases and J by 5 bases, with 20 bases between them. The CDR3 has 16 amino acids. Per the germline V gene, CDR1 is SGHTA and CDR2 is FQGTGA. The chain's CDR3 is CASSSLAGARDTEAFF. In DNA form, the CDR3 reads TGTGCCAGCAGCTCCTTAGCCGGGGCCCGGGATACTGAAGCTTTCTTT.

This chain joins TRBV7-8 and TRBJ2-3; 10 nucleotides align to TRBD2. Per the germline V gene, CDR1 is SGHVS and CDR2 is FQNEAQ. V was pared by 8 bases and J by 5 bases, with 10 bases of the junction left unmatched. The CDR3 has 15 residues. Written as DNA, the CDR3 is TGTGCCAGCCCTGGGGCTAGCGGGAGTTTAGATACGCAGTATTTT. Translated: CASPGASGSLDTQYF.

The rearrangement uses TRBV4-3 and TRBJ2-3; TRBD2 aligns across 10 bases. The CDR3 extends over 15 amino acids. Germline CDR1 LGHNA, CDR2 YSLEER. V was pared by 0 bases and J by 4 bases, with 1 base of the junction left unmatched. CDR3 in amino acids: CASSQDSGGADTQYF. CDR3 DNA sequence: TGCGCCAGCAGCCAAGACAGCGGGGGGGCAGATACGCAGTATTTT.